This T cell receptor beta chain was recorded in a study of CXCR3-negative and CXCR3-positive naive CD8 T cells. Study-wide findings and caveats: For CXCR3-positive naive cells, TRB CDR3s were more hydrophobic than those of CXCR3-negative naive cells. The naive subsets expressed comparable surface CD5, and the authors inferred TCR strength from TRB CDR3 properties. For memory CD8+ cells diversity was much lower, but both naive subsets had comparably high diversity.

UMI-labeled 5' RACE yielded the TRB cDNA libraries. Following a re-call of the 5' RACE reads, TCRdb has one entry per CDR3 protein and lacks DNA. Here the sample table reports roughly 110,000 distinct CDR3 sequences. Triplicate 300,000-cell sorts were made of each CD8+ T cell subset. Concerning this clonotype itself: Its antigen is not identified.

The clonotype comes from a human donor in good health. Some clones in this sample may be carry-over from other donors' samples. What was sequenced was naive CXCR3+ CD8+ T cells from blood. The subset denotes: CD45RO-CCR7+CD27+CD95- naive CD8+ T cells expressing CXCR3 (TNR3+).

CDR3 loop: CSVASSGEKLFF. The rearrangement links TRBV29-1 to TRBJ1-4. This CDR3 spans 12 amino acids. Per germline, CDR1 SQVTM and CDR2 ANQGSEA.